These 14 T cell receptor beta chains share one sample of origin, sequenced in a study of cytomegalovirus exposure and HLA in healthy donors. Sequenced by immunoSEQ multiplex PCR; TCRdb stores in-frame clones only, minus some. This sample has 150,000 to 200,000 clones, with roughly 84% found just once. The source material was PBMCs. Receptors were obtained from a man aged 25 to 40 in good health and CMV-seropositive.

The chain carries TRBV29-1 and TRBJ2-2; D not resolved. V was pared by 1 base and J by 0 bases, with 6 bases between. This CDR3 has 14 amino acids. Germline V gives CDR1 SQVTM, CDR2 ANQGSEA. This chain's CDR3 is CSVEAQTNTGELFF. Written as DNA, the CDR3 is TGCAGCGTTGAAGCGCAGACGAACACCGGGGAGCTGTTTTTT.

The rearrangement joins TRBV5-1 to TRBJ2-7; D remains unclear. Deletions cut 2 bases from V and 2 bases from J, with 8 bases between. Germline V gene lookup returns CDR1 SGHRS and CDR2 YFSETQ. The CDR3 length is 13 residues. CDR3 protein: CASSFGMTYEQYF. In nucleotides, the CDR3 is TGCGCCAGCAGCTTTGGCATGACCTACGAGCAGTACTTC.

V gene TRBV2 combines with J gene TRBJ2-7, with 9 bases lining up with TRBD1. The length of the CDR3 is 17 residues. J lost 2 bases, V lost 5 bases, and 13 bases had no gene match. Germline V CDR1 and CDR2: SNHLY, FYNNEI. The CDR3 spells CASSSSRDRARAYEQYF. In DNA, the CDR3 is TGTGCCAGCAGTTCTTCCCGGGACAGGGCTCGGGCCTACGAGCAGTACTTC.

This clone has a single count. The rearrangement links TRBV5-4 to TRBJ2-1; 7 bases match TRBD2. V lost 0 bases, J lost 8 bases, and 8 bases stayed unmatched. Germline CDR1 and CDR2: SGHNT and YYREEE (reference sequence). The length of the CDR3 is 15 residues. This CDR3 is CASSLDPGGIDEQFF. The CDR3 region has the DNA TGTGCCAGCAGCTTGGATCCCGGGGGGATTGATGAGCAGTTCTTC.

The rearrangement joins TRBV2 to TRBJ1-2, with D perhaps TRBD1 (5 bases). Germline V gives CDR1 SNHLY, CDR2 FYNNEI. This CDR3 comprises 15 residues. V gave up 10 bases and J gave up 3 bases, with 21 bases separating them. CDR3 loop: CATKTARGSDYGYTF. The CDR3 DNA sequence: TGTGCCACTAAGACAGCCAGAGGCTCGGACTATGGCTACACCTTC.

The V call is TRBV6-6, the J call TRBJ2-1; a possible D gene is TRBD2 (6 bases). The CDR3 loop spans 13 amino acids. The ends were cut back, 1 base at V and 5 bases at J, with 6 bases in the middle. Germline CDR1 MNHNY, CDR2 SVGAGI (reference sequence). The CDR3 DNA reads TGTGCCAGCAGTTACTTAGCGGACAATGAGCAGTTCTTC. Its translation: CASSYLADNEQFF.

The genes are TRBV7-6 and TRBJ2-1; 8 positions match TRBD2. Germline CDR1 is SGHVS and CDR2 is FNYEAQ. The V segment lost 3 bases and the J segment 5 bases; nucleotides outside the gene matches: 3. This CDR3 region has 14 residues. The CDR3 region has the DNA TGTGCCAGCAGCTTCGGCGGGGGGCACAATGAGCAGTTCTTC. It encodes CASSFGGGHNEQFF. The full variable domain, rest sourced from reference TRBV7-6 and TRBJ2-1, is GAGVSQSPRYKVTKRGQDVALRCDPISGHVSLYWYRQALGQGPEFLTYFNYEAQQDKSGLPNDRFSAERPEGSISTLTIQRTEQRDSAMYRCASSFGGGHNEQFFGPGTRLTVL.

The chain has TRBV7-6 and TRBJ2-7, with TRBD2 identical over 13 bases. Germline V CDR1 and CDR2: SGHVS, FNYEAQ. This CDR3 has 19 amino acids. V shed 0 bases, J shed 7 bases, and the junction held 15 bases outside the gene matches. CDR3 amino acids: CASSLAPLGKLAGGLEQYF. CDR3 DNA sequence: TGTGCCAGCAGCTTAGCGCCTTTGGGAAAACTAGCGGGAGGGCTAGAGCAGTACTTC.

The rearrangement uses TRBV18 and TRBJ1-3, with D maybe TRBD1 (6 bases). Germline V gene lookup returns CDR1 KGHSH and CDR2 LQKENI. Deletions cut 6 bases from V and 0 bases from J, with 12 bases between. The CDR3 has 15 amino acids. The CDR3 sequence is CASSTGPSSGNTIYF. The CDR3 nucleotides are TGTGCCAGCTCGACAGGCCCCAGCTCTGGAAACACCATATATTTT.

The chain couples TRBV28 to TRBJ1-6, with D maybe TRBD1 (6 bases). The CDR3 is 14 residues long. V dropped 5 bases and J dropped 8 bases, with 13 bases sitting between them. Germline V lookup: CDR1 MDHEN, CDR2 SYDVKM. DNA of the CDR3: TGTGCCAGCAGTCCTACAGGGTATCATTCACCCCTCCACTTT. Protein product: CASSPTGYHSPLHF.

This clone was seen a single time. CDR3 protein: CASSPSSGGTYEQYF. In nucleotides, the CDR3 is TGCGCCAGCAGCCCTTCATCAGGAGGGACTTACGAGCAGTACTTC. The chain joins TRBV5-1 to TRBJ2-7; TRBD2 might be the D (6 bases). V lost 4 bases to trimming and J lost 4 bases, with 18 bases between them. CDR3 length: 15 amino acids. Germline V lookup: CDR1 SGHRS, CDR2 YFSETQ. Using reference TRBV5-1 and TRBJ2-7 for the parts outside the CDR3, the full variable domain is KAGVTQTPRYLIKTRGQQVTLSCSPISGHRSVSWYQQTPGQGLQFLFEYFSETQRNKGNFPGRFSGRQFSNSRSEMNVSTLELGDSALYLCASSPSSGGTYEQYFGPGTRLTVT.

This clone was recorded only once. The J gene is TRBJ1-1, the V gene TRBV6-1, with D maybe TRBD1 (5 bases). Looked up from germline, CDR1 is MNHNS and CDR2 is SASEGT. V was shortened by 8 bases and J by 3 bases, with 16 bases between the two germline ends. The CDR3 consists of 14 residues. Here the CDR3 reads CASDPGVVDTEAFF. CDR3 bases: TGTGCCAGCGATCCGGGGGTGGTGGACACTGAAGCTTTCTTT.

V usage is TRBV27 and J usage is TRBJ1-4, with no clear D. Germline lookup yields CDR1 MNHEY and CDR2 SMNVEV (reference sequence). The CDR3 totals 13 residues. V was trimmed by 1 base and J by 8 bases, leaving 8 bases between them. The CDR3 reads CASSLWGEEKLFF. CDR3 in DNA: TGTGCCAGCAGTTTATGGGGAGAAGAAAAACTGTTTTTT.

The chain is built from TRBV10-3 and TRBJ1-3, with D uncertain. The CDR3 is made up of 15 amino acids. Germline V lookup: CDR1 ENHRY, CDR2 SYGVKD. Between the trimmed V and J ends, which lost 2 bases and 1 base, there was a span of 9 bases. CDR3 nucleotides: TGTGCCATCAGTGAGGGCGGGCTGTCTGGAAACACCATATATTTT. It is translated as CAISEGGLSGNTIYF.